This T cell receptor beta chain was documented in a study of OX40 agonist ivuxolimab in advanced cancers. Study-level information: Participants could have had prior anti-PD-1, anti-PD-L1 or anti-CTLA-4 therapy, and approximately 40% had some.

The method was immunoSEQ multiplex PCR; TCRdb's version includes in-frame clones alone and lacks a portion of them. Of 55,000 to 80,000 clones listed, less than 90% are singletons. V was trimmed by 6 bases and J by 8 bases, leaving 16 bases between them. CDR1 is MDHEN, CDR2 SYDVKM, per germline. The CDR3 runs to 13 residues. This TCR was recovered from an adult with an advanced solid tumor such as melanoma, head and neck, liver or kidney cancer. The chain joins TRBV28 to TRBJ1-2; D unresolved. The sequenced sample was CD4+ or CD8+ T cells sorted from blood, obtained in a trial of the OX40 agonist ivuxolimab. CDR3 DNA: TGTGCCAGCAGCGCTGGTACTAGGCGAGGCTACACCTTC. Its translation is CASSAGTRRGYTF.